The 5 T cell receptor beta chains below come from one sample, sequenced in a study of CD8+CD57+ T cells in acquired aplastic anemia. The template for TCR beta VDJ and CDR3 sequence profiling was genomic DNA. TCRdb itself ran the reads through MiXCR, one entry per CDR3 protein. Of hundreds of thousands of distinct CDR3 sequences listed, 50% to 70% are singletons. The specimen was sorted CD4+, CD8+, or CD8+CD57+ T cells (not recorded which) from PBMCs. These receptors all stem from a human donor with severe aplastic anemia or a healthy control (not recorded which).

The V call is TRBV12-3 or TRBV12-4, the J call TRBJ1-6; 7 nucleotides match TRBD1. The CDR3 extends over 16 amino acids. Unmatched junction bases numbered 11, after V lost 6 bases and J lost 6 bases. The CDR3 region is CASRLRTGTANSPLHF. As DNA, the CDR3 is TGTGCCAGCAGACTGCGAACCGGGACAGCTAATTCACCCCTCCACTTT.

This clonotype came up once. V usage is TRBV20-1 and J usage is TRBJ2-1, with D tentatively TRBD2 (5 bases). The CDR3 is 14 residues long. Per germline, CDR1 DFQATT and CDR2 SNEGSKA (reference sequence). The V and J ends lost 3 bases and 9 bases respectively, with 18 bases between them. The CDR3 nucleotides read TGCAGTGCTAGCAGCCCGGGCCGTCGGGGTGAGCAGTTCTTC. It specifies CSASSPGRRGEQFF.

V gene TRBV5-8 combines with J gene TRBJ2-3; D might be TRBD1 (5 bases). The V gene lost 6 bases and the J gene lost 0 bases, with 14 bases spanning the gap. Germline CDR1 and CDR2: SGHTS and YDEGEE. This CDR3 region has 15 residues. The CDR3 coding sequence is TGTGCCAGCAACCATCAGGGATGGAGCACAGATACGCAGTATTTT. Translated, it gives CASNHQGWSTDTQYF. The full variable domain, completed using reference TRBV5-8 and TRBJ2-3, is EAGVTQSPTHLIKTRGQQATLRCSPISGHTSVYWYQQALGLGLQFLLWYDEGEERNRGNFPPRFSGRQFPNYSSELNVNALELEDSALYLCASNHQGWSTDTQYFGPGTRLTVL.

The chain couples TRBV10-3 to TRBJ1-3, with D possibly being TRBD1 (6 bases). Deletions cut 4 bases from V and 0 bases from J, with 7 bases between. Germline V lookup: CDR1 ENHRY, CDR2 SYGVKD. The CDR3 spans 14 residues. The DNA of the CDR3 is TGTGCCATCAGTGGGGACACCTCTGGAAACACCATATATTTT. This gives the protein CAISGDTSGNTIYF.

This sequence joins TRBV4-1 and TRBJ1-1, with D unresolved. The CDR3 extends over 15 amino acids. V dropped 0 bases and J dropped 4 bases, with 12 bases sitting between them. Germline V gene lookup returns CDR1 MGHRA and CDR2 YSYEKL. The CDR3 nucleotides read TGCGCCAGCAGCCAAGAGGACGGGCTCGGCACTGAAGCTTTCTTT. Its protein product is CASSQEDGLGTEAFF.